This T cell receptor (beta chain) was observed in a study of early T cells in non-severe SARS-CoV-2 infection. Study information: Bulk RNA isolated from unsorted whole blood underwent sequencing; chains were not paired.

Researchers tagged individual cDNA molecules with unique molecular identifiers. MiXCR, applied by TCRdb to the 5' RACE reads, yields one record per CDR3 protein. The sample has about 40,000 distinct CDR3 sequences, roughly 5% seen once. The V gene's germline CDR1 is SEHNR and CDR2 FQNEAQ (reference sequence). The CDR3 spans 14 residues. V was clipped by 9 bases and J by 7 bases, with 18 bases between them. This clonotype was observed a few times. Material for sequencing was whole blood. This clonotype was sampled from an adult who was a healthcare worker with PCR-confirmed SARS-CoV-2 infection or an uninfected control (not recorded which). The rearrangement uses TRBV7-9 and TRBJ2-2, with D possibly being TRBD1 or TRBD2 (5 bases each). CDR3 nucleotides: TGTGCCAGTCAGAAAGGGACCGCGATCGGGGAGCTGTTTTTT. Translation: CASQKGTAIGELFF.